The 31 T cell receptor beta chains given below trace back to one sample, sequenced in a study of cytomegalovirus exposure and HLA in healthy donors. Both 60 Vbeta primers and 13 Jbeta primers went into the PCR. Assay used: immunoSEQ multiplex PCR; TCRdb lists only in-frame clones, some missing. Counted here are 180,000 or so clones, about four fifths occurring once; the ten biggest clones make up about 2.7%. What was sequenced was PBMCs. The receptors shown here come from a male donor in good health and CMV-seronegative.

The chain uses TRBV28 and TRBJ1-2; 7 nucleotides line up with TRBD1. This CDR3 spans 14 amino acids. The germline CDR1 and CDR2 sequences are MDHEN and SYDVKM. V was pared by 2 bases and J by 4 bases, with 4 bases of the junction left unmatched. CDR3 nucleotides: TGTGCCAGCAGTTTAGGCAGGGGGACCTATGGCTACACCTTC. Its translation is CASSLGRGTYGYTF.

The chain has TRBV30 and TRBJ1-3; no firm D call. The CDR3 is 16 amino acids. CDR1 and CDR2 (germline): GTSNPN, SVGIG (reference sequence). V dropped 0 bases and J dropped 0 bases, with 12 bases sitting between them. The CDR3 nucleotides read TGTGCCTGGAGTGTACCCCGGTTAGACTCTGGAAACACCATATATTTT. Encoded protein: CAWSVPRLDSGNTIYF.

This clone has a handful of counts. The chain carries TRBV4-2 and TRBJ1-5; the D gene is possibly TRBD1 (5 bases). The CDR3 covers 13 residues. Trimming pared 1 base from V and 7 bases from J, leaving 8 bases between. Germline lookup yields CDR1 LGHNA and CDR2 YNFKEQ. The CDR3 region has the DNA TGTGCCAGCAGCCAAGGGGGGGGACAGCCCCAGCATTTT. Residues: CASSQGGGQPQHF.

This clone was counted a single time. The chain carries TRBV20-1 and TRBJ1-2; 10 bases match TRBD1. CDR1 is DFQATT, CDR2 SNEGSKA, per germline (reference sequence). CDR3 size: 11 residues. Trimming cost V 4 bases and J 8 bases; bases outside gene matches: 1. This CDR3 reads CSAKDRGGYTF. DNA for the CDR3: TGCAGTGCTAAGGACAGGGGGGGCTACACCTTC.

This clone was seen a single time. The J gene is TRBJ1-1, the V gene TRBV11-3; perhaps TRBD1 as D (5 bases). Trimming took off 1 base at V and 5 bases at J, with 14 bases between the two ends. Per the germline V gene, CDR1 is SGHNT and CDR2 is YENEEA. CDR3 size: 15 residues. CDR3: CASSLGRDGRTEAFF. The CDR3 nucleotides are TGTGCCAGCAGCTTAGGCCGGGACGGGAGGACTGAAGCTTTCTTT. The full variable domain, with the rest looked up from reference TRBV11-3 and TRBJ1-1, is EAGVVQSPRYKIIEKKQPVAFWCNPISGHNTLYWYLQNLGQGPELLIRYENEEAVDDSQLPKDRFSAERLKGVDSTLKIQPAELGDSAVYLCASSLGRDGRTEAFFGQGTRLTVV.

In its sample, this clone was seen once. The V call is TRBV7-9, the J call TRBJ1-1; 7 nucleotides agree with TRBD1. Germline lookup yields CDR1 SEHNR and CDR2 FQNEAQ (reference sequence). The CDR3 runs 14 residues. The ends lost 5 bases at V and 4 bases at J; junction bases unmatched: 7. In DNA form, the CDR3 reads TGTGCCAGCAGCGACAGGGCGATAGTCACTGAAGCTTTCTTT. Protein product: CASSDRAIVTEAFF.

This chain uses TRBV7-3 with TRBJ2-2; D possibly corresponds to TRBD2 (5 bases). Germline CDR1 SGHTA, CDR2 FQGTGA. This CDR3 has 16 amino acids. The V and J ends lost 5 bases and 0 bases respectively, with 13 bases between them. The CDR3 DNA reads TGTGCCAGCAGCGAAATCGGACTGGCGAACACCGGGGAGCTGTTTTTT. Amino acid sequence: CASSEIGLANTGELFF.

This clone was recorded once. The CDR3 sequence is CASSLVQGANYGYTF. CDR3 coding DNA: TGTGCCAGCAGCTTAGTACAGGGCGCTAACTATGGCTACACCTTC. This sequence joins TRBV7-9 and TRBJ1-2; D possibly corresponds to TRBD1 (6 bases). The germline CDR1 and CDR2 sequences are SEHNR and FQNEAQ (reference sequence). The V and J ends lost 1 base and 0 bases respectively, with 9 bases between them. The CDR3 runs to 15 residues. The full variable domain, completed using reference TRBV7-9 and TRBJ1-2, is DTGVSQNPRHKITKRGQNVTFRCDPISEHNRLYWYRQTLGQGPEFLTYFQNEAQLEKSRLLSDRFSAERPKGSFSTLEIQRTEQGDSAMYLCASSLVQGANYGYTFGSGTRLTVV.

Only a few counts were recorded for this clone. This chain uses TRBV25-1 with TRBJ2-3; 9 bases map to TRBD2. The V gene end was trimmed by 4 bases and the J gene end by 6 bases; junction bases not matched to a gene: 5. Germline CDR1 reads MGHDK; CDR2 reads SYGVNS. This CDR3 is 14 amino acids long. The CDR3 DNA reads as TGTGCCAGCAGTGGAGCGGGGGGTACCGATACGCAGTATTTT. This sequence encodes CASSGAGGTDTQYF.

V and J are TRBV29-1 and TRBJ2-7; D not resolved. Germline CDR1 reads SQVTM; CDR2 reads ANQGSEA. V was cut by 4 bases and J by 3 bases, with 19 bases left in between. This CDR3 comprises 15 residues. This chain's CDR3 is CSVVVGSTPGYEQYF. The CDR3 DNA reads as TGCAGCGTTGTAGTCGGCAGCACCCCGGGCTACGAGCAGTACTTC.

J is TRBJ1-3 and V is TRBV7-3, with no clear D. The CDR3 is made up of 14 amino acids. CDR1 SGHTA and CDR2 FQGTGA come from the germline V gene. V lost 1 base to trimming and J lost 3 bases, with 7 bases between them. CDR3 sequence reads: CASSLNGGGNTIYF. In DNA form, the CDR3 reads TGTGCCAGCAGCTTAAATGGCGGTGGAAACACCATATATTTT.

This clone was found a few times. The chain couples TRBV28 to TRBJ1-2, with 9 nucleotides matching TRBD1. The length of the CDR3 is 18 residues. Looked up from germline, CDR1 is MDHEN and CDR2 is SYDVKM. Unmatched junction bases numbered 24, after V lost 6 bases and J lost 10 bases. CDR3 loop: CASSLPPRTGDPMGDYTF. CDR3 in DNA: TGTGCCAGCAGCCTCCCCCCTCGGACAGGGGATCCTATGGGCGACTACACCTTC.

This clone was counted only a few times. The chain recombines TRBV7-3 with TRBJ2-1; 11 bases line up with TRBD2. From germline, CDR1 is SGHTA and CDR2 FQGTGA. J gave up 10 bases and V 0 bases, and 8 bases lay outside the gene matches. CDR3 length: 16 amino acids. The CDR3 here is CASSLTGGSGRGEQFF. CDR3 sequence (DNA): TGTGCCAGCAGCTTAACGGGGGGTAGCGGGAGGGGCGAGCAGTTCTTC.

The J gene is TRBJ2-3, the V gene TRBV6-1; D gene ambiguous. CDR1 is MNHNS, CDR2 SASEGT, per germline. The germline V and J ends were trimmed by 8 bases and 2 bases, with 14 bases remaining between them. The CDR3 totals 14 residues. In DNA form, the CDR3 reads TGTGCCAGCCATCCTATTTTCCTCACAGATACGCAGTATTTT. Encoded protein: CASHPIFLTDTQYF.

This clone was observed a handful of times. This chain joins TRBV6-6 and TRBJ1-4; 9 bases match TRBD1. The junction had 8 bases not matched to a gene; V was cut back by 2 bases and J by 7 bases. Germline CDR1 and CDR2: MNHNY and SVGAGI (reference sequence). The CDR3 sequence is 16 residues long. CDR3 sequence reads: CASSYGTGTGSEKLFF. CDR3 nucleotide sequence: TGTGCCAGCAGTTACGGGACCGGGACAGGGAGTGAAAAACTGTTTTTT.

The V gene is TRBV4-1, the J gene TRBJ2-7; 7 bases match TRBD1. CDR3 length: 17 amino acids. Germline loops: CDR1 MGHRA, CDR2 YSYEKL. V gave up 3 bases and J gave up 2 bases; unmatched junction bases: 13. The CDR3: CASSQDNRDSYAYEQYF. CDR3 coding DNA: TGCGCCAGCAGCCAGGATAACCGGGACAGCTACGCCTACGAGCAGTACTTC.

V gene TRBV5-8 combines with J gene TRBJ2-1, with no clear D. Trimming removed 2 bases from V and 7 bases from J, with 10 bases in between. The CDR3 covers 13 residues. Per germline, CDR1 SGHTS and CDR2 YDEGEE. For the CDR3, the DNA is TGTGCCAGCAGCTTACCCCAAGAGAATGAGCAGTTCTTC. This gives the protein CASSLPQENEQFF.

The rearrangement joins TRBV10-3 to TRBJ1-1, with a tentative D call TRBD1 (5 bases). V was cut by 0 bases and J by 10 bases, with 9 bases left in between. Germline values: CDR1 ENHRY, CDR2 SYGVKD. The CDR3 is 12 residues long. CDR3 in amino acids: CAISESQGGAFF. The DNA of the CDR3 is TGTGCCATCAGTGAGTCCCAGGGAGGAGCTTTCTTT.

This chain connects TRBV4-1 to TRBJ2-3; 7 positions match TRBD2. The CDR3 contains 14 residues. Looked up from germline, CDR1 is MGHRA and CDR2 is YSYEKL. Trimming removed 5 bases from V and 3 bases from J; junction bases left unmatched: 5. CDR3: CASSGRGGTDTQYF. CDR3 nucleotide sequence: TGCGCCAGCAGCGGAAGGGGAGGGACAGATACGCAGTATTTT.

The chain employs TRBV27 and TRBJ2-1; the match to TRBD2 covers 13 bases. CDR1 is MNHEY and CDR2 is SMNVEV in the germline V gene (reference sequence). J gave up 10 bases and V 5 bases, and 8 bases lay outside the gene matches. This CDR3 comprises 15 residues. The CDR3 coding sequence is TGTGCCAGCAGTCCCGGGACTAGCGGGATCCGGGAGCAGTTCTTC. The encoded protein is CASSPGTSGIREQFF.

The CDR3 DNA follows: TGTGCCAGCAGTTTGGCCGGGGGAAACACCATATATTTT. The encoded protein is CASSLAGGNTIYF. V is TRBV6-6 and J is TRBJ1-3; no clear D gene. Germline loops: CDR1 MNHNY, CDR2 SVGAGI (reference sequence). This CDR3 region has 13 residues. V lost 4 bases and J 4 bases, leaving 8 bases between the germline ends.

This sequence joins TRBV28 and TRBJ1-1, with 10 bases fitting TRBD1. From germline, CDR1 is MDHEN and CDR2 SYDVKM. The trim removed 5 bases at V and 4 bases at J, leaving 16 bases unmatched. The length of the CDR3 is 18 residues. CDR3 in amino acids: CASSPPVGQGGGGTEAFF. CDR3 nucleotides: TGTGCCAGCAGTCCCCCGGTAGGACAGGGGGGAGGGGGCACTGAAGCTTTCTTT.

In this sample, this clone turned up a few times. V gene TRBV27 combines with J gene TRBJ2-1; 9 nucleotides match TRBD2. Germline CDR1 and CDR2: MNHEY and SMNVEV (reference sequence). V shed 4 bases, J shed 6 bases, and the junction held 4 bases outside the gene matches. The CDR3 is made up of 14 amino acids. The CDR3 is CASSWREGPNEQFF. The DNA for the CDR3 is TGTGCCAGCAGTTGGCGGGAGGGCCCCAATGAGCAGTTCTTC.

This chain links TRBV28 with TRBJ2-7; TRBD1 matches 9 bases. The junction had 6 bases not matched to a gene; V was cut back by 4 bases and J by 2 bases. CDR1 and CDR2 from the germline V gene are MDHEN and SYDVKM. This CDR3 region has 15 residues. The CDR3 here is CASSYRGQRAYEQYF. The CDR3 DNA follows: TGTGCCAGCAGTTACAGGGGGCAGAGGGCCTACGAGCAGTACTTC.

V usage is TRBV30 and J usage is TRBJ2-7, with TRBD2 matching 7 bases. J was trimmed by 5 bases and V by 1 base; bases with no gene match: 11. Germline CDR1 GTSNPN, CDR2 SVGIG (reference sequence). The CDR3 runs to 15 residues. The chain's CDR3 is CAWSATGLVANEQYF. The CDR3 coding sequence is TGTGCCTGGAGTGCCACTGGACTAGTCGCCAACGAGCAGTACTTC.

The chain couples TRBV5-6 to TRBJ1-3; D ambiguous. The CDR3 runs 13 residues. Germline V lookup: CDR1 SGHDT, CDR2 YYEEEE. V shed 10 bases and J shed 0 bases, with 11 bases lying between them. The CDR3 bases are TGTGCCGGCGGACTGTACTCTGGAAACACCATATATTTT. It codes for CAGGLYSGNTIYF. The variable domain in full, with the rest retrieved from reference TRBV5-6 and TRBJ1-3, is DAGVTQSPTHLIKTRGQQVTLRCSPKSGHDTVSWYQQALGQGPQFIFQYYEEEERQRGNFPDRFSGHQFPNYSSELNVNALLLGDSALYLCAGGLYSGNTIYFGEGSWLTVV.

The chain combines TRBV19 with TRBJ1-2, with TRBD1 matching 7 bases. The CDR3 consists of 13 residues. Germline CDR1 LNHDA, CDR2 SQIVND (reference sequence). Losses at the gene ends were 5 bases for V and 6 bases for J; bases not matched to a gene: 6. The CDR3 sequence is CASSVQQGHGYTF. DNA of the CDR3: TGTGCCAGTAGTGTTCAACAGGGGCATGGCTACACCTTC.

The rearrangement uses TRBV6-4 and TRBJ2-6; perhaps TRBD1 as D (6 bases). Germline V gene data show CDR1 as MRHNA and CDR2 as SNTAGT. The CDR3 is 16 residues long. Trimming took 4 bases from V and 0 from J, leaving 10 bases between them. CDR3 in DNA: TGTGCCAGCAGTGCCACAGGGTCCTCTGGGGCCAACGTCCTGACTTTC. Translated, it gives CASSATGSSGANVLTF.

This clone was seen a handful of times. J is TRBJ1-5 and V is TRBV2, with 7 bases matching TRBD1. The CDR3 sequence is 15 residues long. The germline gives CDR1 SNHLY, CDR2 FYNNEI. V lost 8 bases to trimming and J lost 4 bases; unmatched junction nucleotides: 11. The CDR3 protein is CASGQGTVSNQPQHF. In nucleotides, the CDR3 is TGTGCCAGCGGACAAGGGACAGTCTCTAATCAGCCCCAGCATTTT.

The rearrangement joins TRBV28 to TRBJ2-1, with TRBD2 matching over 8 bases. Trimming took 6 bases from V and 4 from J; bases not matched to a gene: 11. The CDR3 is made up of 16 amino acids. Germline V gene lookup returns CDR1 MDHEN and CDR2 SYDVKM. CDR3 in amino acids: CASSLLAGFTYNEQFF. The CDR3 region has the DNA TGTGCCAGCAGCCTATTAGCGGGATTCACGTACAATGAGCAGTTCTTC.

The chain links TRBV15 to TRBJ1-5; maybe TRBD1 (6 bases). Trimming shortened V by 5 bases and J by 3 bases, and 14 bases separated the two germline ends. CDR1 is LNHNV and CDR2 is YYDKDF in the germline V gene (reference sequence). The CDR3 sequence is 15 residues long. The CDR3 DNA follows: TGTGCCACCAGCCTGGCAGGGGACTACAATCAGCCCCAGCATTTT. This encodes CATSLAGDYNQPQHF.